The rows below give T cell receptor beta chains drawn from one sample of a study of blood T cells in healthy people across ages. Via MiXCR, TCRdb re-called the 5' RACE reads, giving one row per CDR3 protein. The data hold some 890,000 distinct CDR3 sequences, with approximately 32% observed a single time. The sample also formed part of further work on T cells of mothers and their children.

The sample was blood. These receptor sequences come from a woman between 35 and 50 years old in good health. Both conserved end residues are part of each CDR3. The order of the fields is V gene, J gene, clone size, D gene, CDR3 protein, CDR3 DNA. A D gene is named only where the DNA matches it firmly. Clone size is given for some rows only: seen once, a few or many times, or a class if the clone is expanded.

v_gene: TRBV6-1
j_gene: TRBJ2-7
abundance: once
d_gene: .
CDR3aa: CASRIPGPGESQYF
CDR3nt: TGTGCCAGCAGAATACCGGGACCGGGAGAGTCCCAGTACTTC

v_gene: TRBV20-1
j_gene: TRBJ2-5
abundance: .
d_gene: .
CDR3aa: CSAPGLRGQETQYF
CDR3nt: TGCAGTGCACCGGGGCTGAGGGGGCAAGAGACCCAGTACTTC

v_gene: TRBV7-9
j_gene: TRBJ1-6
abundance: .
d_gene: TRBD1
CDR3aa: CASSSGTGPPLHF
CDR3nt: TGTGCCAGTAGCTCCGGGACAGGGCCACCCCTCCACTTT

v_gene: TRBV5-1
j_gene: TRBJ2-1
abundance: .
d_gene: TRBD2
CDR3aa: CASSLGTSDTNEQFF
CDR3nt: TGCGCCAGCAGCTTGGGGACTAGCGATACGAATGAGCAGTTCTTC

v_gene: TRBV4-1
j_gene: TRBJ1-2
abundance: .
d_gene: TRBD1
CDR3aa: CASNHQGAGQGWSGYTF
CDR3nt: TGCGCCAGCAACCATCAAGGGGCCGGACAGGGGTGGAGCGGCTACACCTTC

v_gene: TRBV6-5
j_gene: TRBJ1-6
abundance: .
d_gene: .
CDR3aa: CASRLHSTGSPLHF
CDR3nt: TGTGCCAGCAGACTACATAGCACAGGTTCACCCCTCCACTTT

v_gene: TRBV28
j_gene: TRBJ1-4
abundance: .
d_gene: TRBD1
CDR3aa: CASTPRTGGGEKLFF
CDR3nt: TGTGCCAGCACCCCGAGGACAGGGGGTGGTGAAAAACTGTTTTTT

v_gene: TRBV9
j_gene: TRBJ1-2
abundance: few
d_gene: .
CDR3aa: CASSVANNYGYTF
CDR3nt: TGTGCCAGCAGCGTAGCGAATAACTATGGCTACACCTTC

v_gene: TRBV6-2/TRBV6-3
j_gene: TRBJ2-7
abundance: many
d_gene: TRBD2
CDR3aa: CASSYRGLAPTYEQYF
CDR3nt: TGTGCCAGCAGTTACCGGGGACTAGCTCCCACCTACGAGCAGTACTTC

v_gene: TRBV5-1
j_gene: TRBJ2-2
abundance: .
d_gene: TRBD2
CDR3aa: CASSKGLAGAYTGELFF
CDR3nt: TGCGCCAGCAGCAAGGGACTAGCGGGGGCGTACACCGGGGAGCTGTTTTTT

v_gene: TRBV7-7
j_gene: TRBJ2-7
abundance: many
d_gene: .
CDR3aa: CASSSGGRPSYEQYF
CDR3nt: TGTGCTAGCAGCTCGGGGGGCAGGCCGTCCTACGAGCAGTACTTC

v_gene: TRBV14
j_gene: TRBJ1-2
abundance: few
d_gene: TRBD1
CDR3aa: CASSQGTGEFGYTF
CDR3nt: TGTGCCAGCAGCCAAGGGACAGGGGAATTCGGCTACACCTTC

v_gene: TRBV15
j_gene: TRBJ2-1
abundance: .
d_gene: TRBD2
CDR3aa: CATSRRQGRGGPNEQFF
CDR3nt: TGTGCCACCAGCAGAAGACAAGGGCGGGGGGGCCCCAATGAGCAGTTCTTC

v_gene: TRBV20-1
j_gene: TRBJ2-1
abundance: .
d_gene: .
CDR3aa: CSARDGVGQFF
CDR3nt: TGCAGTGCTAGAGATGGAGTTGGGCAGTTCTTC

v_gene: TRBV5-1
j_gene: TRBJ2-1
abundance: .
d_gene: TRBD1
CDR3aa: CASSIGQGRYNEQFF
CDR3nt: TGCGCCAGCAGCATCGGACAGGGGCGCTACAATGAGCAGTTCTTC

v_gene: TRBV7-9
j_gene: TRBJ1-2
abundance: many
d_gene: .
CDR3aa: CASSFSGTQADTF
CDR3nt: TGTGCCAGCAGCTTTTCCGGGACGCAGGCAGACACCTTC

v_gene: TRBV12-3/TRBV12-4
j_gene: TRBJ1-1
abundance: .
d_gene: .
CDR3aa: CASSPGVRDRAFF
CDR3nt: TGTGCCAGCAGCCCGGGGGTTCGGGATAGAGCTTTCTTT

v_gene: TRBV2
j_gene: TRBJ2-1
abundance: few
d_gene: .
CDR3aa: CASSEFWGASGNEQFF
CDR3nt: TGTGCCAGCAGTGAATTTTGGGGGGCTAGCGGCAATGAGCAGTTCTTC

v_gene: TRBV6-5
j_gene: TRBJ1-4
abundance: .
d_gene: .
CDR3aa: CASLSHEGAAEKLFF
CDR3nt: TGTGCCAGCCTATCACACGAAGGGGCTGCTGAAAAACTGTTTTTT

v_gene: TRBV12-3/TRBV12-4
j_gene: TRBJ2-5
abundance: .
d_gene: .
CDR3aa: CASSLLYSLAQETQYF
CDR3nt: TGTGCCAGCAGTTTGTTGTATTCGTTGGCCCAAGAGACCCAGTACTTC

v_gene: TRBV4-3
j_gene: TRBJ2-1
abundance: many
d_gene: .
CDR3aa: CASSQDTRSSYNEQFF
CDR3nt: TGCGCCAGCAGCCAAGACACCAGGAGCTCCTACAATGAGCAGTTCTTC

v_gene: TRBV5-1
j_gene: TRBJ2-7
abundance: .
d_gene: .
CDR3aa: CASSLDGTTSSYEQYF
CDR3nt: TGCGCCAGCAGCTTGGACGGCACGACGAGCTCCTACGAGCAGTACTTC

v_gene: TRBV28
j_gene: TRBJ2-7
abundance: few
d_gene: .
CDR3aa: CASSPYWTETEQYF
CDR3nt: TGTGCCAGCAGTCCCTACTGGACAGAGACCGAGCAGTACTTC

v_gene: TRBV5-4
j_gene: TRBJ2-5
abundance: many
d_gene: TRBD2
CDR3aa: CASSSKGLAGETQYF
CDR3nt: TGTGCCAGCAGCTCAAAGGGACTAGCGGGAGAGACCCAGTACTTC

v_gene: TRBV12-3/TRBV12-4
j_gene: TRBJ2-5
abundance: .
d_gene: .
CDR3aa: CASSWIFQETQYF
CDR3nt: TGTGCCAGCAGCTGGATATTTCAAGAGACCCAGTACTTC

v_gene: TRBV7-3
j_gene: TRBJ2-5
abundance: .
d_gene: .
CDR3aa: CASSPLGGDNEQYF
CDR3nt: TGTGCCAGCAGCCCATTGGGGGGGGACAATGAGCAGTACTTC

v_gene: TRBV4-1
j_gene: TRBJ1-4
abundance: few
d_gene: .
CDR3aa: CASSQDSGREELFF
CDR3nt: TGCGCCAGCAGCCAAGATTCGGGAAGGGAAGAACTGTTTTTT

v_gene: TRBV29-1
j_gene: TRBJ2-7
abundance: few
d_gene: .
CDR3aa: CSVGPGLHPGNEQYF
CDR3nt: TGCAGCGTTGGCCCGGGACTCCACCCTGGGAACGAGCAGTACTTC

v_gene: TRBV20-1
j_gene: TRBJ2-2
abundance: .
d_gene: .
CDR3aa: CSARGGRLTGELFF
CDR3nt: TGCAGTGCTAGAGGGGGGAGACTCACCGGGGAGCTGTTTTTT

v_gene: TRBV7-3
j_gene: TRBJ1-5
abundance: few
d_gene: .
CDR3aa: CASSPHRRRRNSNQPQHF
CDR3nt: TGTGCCAGCAGCCCACACCGGCGCAGGAGAAATAGCAATCAGCCCCAGCATTTT

v_gene: TRBV18
j_gene: TRBJ1-5
abundance: .
d_gene: .
CDR3aa: CASSAQNSNQPQHF
CDR3nt: TGTGCCAGCTCAGCCCAGAATAGCAATCAGCCCCAGCATTTT

v_gene: TRBV20-1
j_gene: TRBJ1-1
abundance: few
d_gene: .
CDR3aa: CSARKGARITEAFF
CDR3nt: TGCAGTGCTAGAAAAGGCGCGAGGATCACTGAAGCTTTCTTT

v_gene: TRBV4-1
j_gene: TRBJ2-6
abundance: many
d_gene: .
CDR3aa: CASSQDEGTGANVLTF
CDR3nt: TGCGCCAGCAGCCAAGATGAGGGCACTGGGGCCAACGTCCTGACTTTC

v_gene: TRBV7-2
j_gene: TRBJ2-5
abundance: .
d_gene: .
CDR3aa: CASSFDGLARTQYF
CDR3nt: TGTGCCAGCAGCTTCGACGGTCTAGCAAGGACCCAGTACTTC

v_gene: TRBV5-5
j_gene: TRBJ1-5
abundance: .
d_gene: .
CDR3aa: CASSWASGLSNPPQHF
CDR3nt: TGTGCCAGCAGCTGGGCGTCAGGGTTGAGCAATCCGCCCCAGCATTTT

v_gene: TRBV6-5
j_gene: TRBJ2-2
abundance: .
d_gene: .
CDR3aa: CASMEGGRSTGELFF
CDR3nt: TGTGCCAGCATGGAGGGGGGTAGGAGCACCGGGGAGCTGTTTTTT

v_gene: TRBV28
j_gene: TRBJ1-1
abundance: few
d_gene: .
CDR3aa: CASSLGPGTGTGTEAFF
CDR3nt: TGTGCCAGCAGTCTCGGTCCCGGGACGGGAACGGGCACTGAAGCTTTCTTT

v_gene: TRBV14
j_gene: TRBJ2-3
abundance: few
d_gene: .
CDR3aa: CASSQAGARTDTQYF
CDR3nt: TGTGCCAGCAGCCAAGCGGGGGCACGCACAGATACGCAGTATTTT

v_gene: TRBV3-1
j_gene: TRBJ1-2
abundance: .
d_gene: .
CDR3aa: CASSQVIGIMGYGYTF
CDR3nt: TGTGCCAGCAGCCAAGTGATCGGGATAATGGGCTATGGCTACACCTTC

v_gene: TRBV5-1
j_gene: TRBJ1-1
abundance: .
d_gene: .
CDR3aa: CASSLELGRVRKTEAFF
CDR3nt: TGCGCCAGCAGCTTGGAATTAGGTCGGGTGAGGAAAACTGAAGCTTTCTTT

v_gene: TRBV29-1
j_gene: TRBJ2-1
abundance: many
d_gene: .
CDR3aa: CSVDPYGAPSSYNEQFF
CDR3nt: TGCAGCGTTGACCCTTACGGGGCCCCTAGCTCCTACAATGAGCAGTTCTTC

v_gene: TRBV5-1
j_gene: TRBJ2-7
abundance: .
d_gene: .
CDR3aa: CASRPLMVTYEQYF
CDR3nt: TGCGCCAGCAGACCCCTTATGGTAACTTACGAGCAGTACTTC

v_gene: TRBV5-1
j_gene: TRBJ1-2
abundance: .
d_gene: TRBD1
CDR3aa: CASSSQGAYDHGYTF
CDR3nt: TGCGCCAGCAGCTCACAGGGGGCGTATGACCATGGCTACACCTTC

v_gene: TRBV2
j_gene: TRBJ1-4
abundance: few
d_gene: .
CDR3aa: CASSGTEGEKLFF
CDR3nt: TGTGCCAGCAGTGGGACAGAAGGTGAAAAACTGTTTTTT

v_gene: TRBV4-1
j_gene: TRBJ1-5
abundance: .
d_gene: .
CDR3aa: CASSQEVSRRGQPQHF
CDR3nt: TGCGCCAGCAGCCAAGAAGTAAGCAGACGAGGCCAGCCCCAGCATTTT

v_gene: TRBV5-1
j_gene: TRBJ1-1
abundance: few
d_gene: .
CDR3aa: CASSDSSITEAFF
CDR3nt: TGCGCCAGCTCGGACAGCTCAATCACTGAAGCTTTCTTT

v_gene: TRBV3-1
j_gene: TRBJ2-7
abundance: few
d_gene: TRBD2
CDR3aa: CASNTGGISYEQYF
CDR3nt: TGTGCCAGCAATACGGGGGGGATTTCCTACGAGCAGTACTTC